This T cell receptor beta chain was obtained from a study of CD8+CD57+ T cells in acquired aplastic anemia. Overall study context: The average for DNA from sorted CD4+ and CD8+ cells was about 2.9 ug. Healthy donor CD4+ samples were sequenced to a depth that averaged about 10.8 million reads.

Regarding this clonotype: Its antigen is unknown.

Genomic DNA was employed as the template in profiling TCR beta VDJ and CDR3. TCRdb fed the reads into MiXCR, producing one record per CDR3 protein. The sample has approximately 200,000 distinct CDR3 sequences, 61% seen once; the top ten hold around 32%. Regarding the study as a whole: Patients and controls turned out to have some 30 CD8+ CDR3 sequences in common. Patients and controls had CD8+ Simpson's diversity values that were not significantly distinct.

From germline, CDR1 is SGHRS and CDR2 YFSETQ. The CDR3 sequence is 15 residues long. The germline V and J ends were trimmed by 6 bases and 1 base, with 14 bases remaining between them. The sequence derives from a human donor in good health. What was sequenced was sorted CD4+, CD8+, or CD8+CD57+ T cells (not recorded which) from PBMCs. This chain connects TRBV5-1 to TRBJ2-1; perhaps TRBD1 as D (6 bases). CDR3 residues: CASTTSGTSYNEQFF. In DNA, the CDR3 is TGCGCCAGCACTACTTCCGGGACATCCTACAATGAGCAGTTCTTC.